This T cell receptor (beta chain) was captured by sequencing in a study of T cell responses to AZD1222 COVID-19 vaccine. Study-level findings and limits: At 160-218 and 743-854, vaccine-associated CD4 TCRs were dominant, and they spanned spike. Two AZD1222 administrations were followed by greater Spike-specific TCR breadth and depth. Repertoire sampling happened only post peak T cell response.

Some clones are missing from TCRdb's copy, which holds only in-frame ones; the method was immunoSEQ multiplex PCR. The sample shows about 69,000 clones, 75% to 90% of them seen only once. This CDR3 is built from 17 residues. From germline, CDR1 is MNHEY and CDR2 SMNVEV (reference sequence). J lost 6 bases, V lost 4 bases, and 9 bases had no gene match. As to this clone: Its antigen is undetermined.

V gene TRBV27 combines with J gene TRBJ2-2; 12 nucleotides match TRBD2. This sequence was found in an adult who received the AZD1222 COVID-19 vaccine. The specimen was peripheral blood, collected 28 days after the second AZD1222 dose. Written as DNA, the CDR3 is TGTGCCAGCAGTTCCGGACTAGCGGGACTCGCCGCCGGGGAGCTGTTTTTT. Translating it yields CASSSGLAGLAAGELFF.